The source of this TCR beta chain is a study of OX40 agonist ivuxolimab in advanced cancers. Study-level information: In this trial design, patients received ivuxolimab intravenously at 0.01 to 10 mg/kg every 2 weeks.

The germline V gene has CDR1 MNHEY and CDR2 SVGAGI. The CDR3 is made up of 13 amino acids. The V gene lost 5 bases and the J gene lost 4 bases, with 11 bases spanning the gap. TCRdb's table, derived via immunoSEQ multiplex PCR, lists solely in-frame clones and lacks some. The profile covers tens of thousands of clones, with 92% appearing a single time and about 2.8% taken by the ten largest. Concerning this clone itself: Antigen specificity is unknown.

Overall study results and limits: Some of the lowest clonal expansion was seen in partial responders at 0.1-3.0 mg/kg. The study found that CD8+ T cells averaged more expanded clones than CD4+. The study did not work out the antigen specificity of the expanded peripheral T cells.

The chain has TRBV6-5 and TRBJ1-1; D remains ambiguous. This clonotype was obtained from an adult with an advanced solid tumor such as melanoma, head and neck, liver or kidney cancer. The sequences come from CD4+ or CD8+ T cells sorted from blood, collected in a trial of the OX40 agonist ivuxolimab. This CDR3 is CASSVASGTEAFF. Here the CDR3 DNA reads TGTGCCAGCAGTGTCGCAAGCGGCACTGAAGCTTTCTTT.